This T cell receptor beta chain was recovered during a study of CD8 T cells in ankylosing spondylitis. The study, taken as a whole, reports: A TCR beta motif of about eight highly homologous variants seemed to mark ankylosing spondylitis blood. Matched ankylosing spondylitis synovial fluid reportedly contained a significantly enriched population of disease-linked clones. Clones linked with disease were CD8+ and fairly uncommon in the peripheral blood.

Germline V gene lookup returns CDR1 MNHEY and CDR2 SVGEGT. This CDR3 has 12 residues. Trimming pared 1 base from V and 2 bases from J, leaving 2 bases between. As for this clonotype: Its specificity is not known.

In TCRdb, the 5' RACE reads were re-called with MiXCR into one record per CDR3 protein. This sample has under 150,000 distinct CDR3 sequences, with more than 7% found just once. The chain carries TRBV6-2 or TRBV6-3 and TRBJ1-2; D is unresolved. This receptor was taken from a male donor with ankylosing spondylitis. Sequencing was performed on synovial fluid, either unsorted or a sorted T cell fraction (not recorded which). DNA for the CDR3: TGTGCCAGCAGTTACTGGAACTATGGCTACACCTTC. As protein: CASSYWNYGYTF.